Following are 18 T cell receptor beta chains from one sample sequenced in a study of cytomegalovirus exposure and HLA in healthy donors. Generated by immunoSEQ multiplex PCR, the TCRdb table keeps only in-frame clones and is missing some. The table shows approximately 160,000 clones, with 70% to 90% occurring only once. Sequencing was carried out using PBMCs. These TCRs come from a man aged 30 to 39 in good health and CMV-seropositive.

The V gene is TRBV27, the J gene TRBJ2-2; D is possibly TRBD2 (6 bases). V dropped 6 bases and J dropped 0 bases, with 8 bases sitting between them. Germline V gene data show CDR1 as MNHEY and CDR2 as SMNVEV (reference sequence). This CDR3 contains 14 residues. DNA for the CDR3: TGTGCCAGCAGCGGGGGAGCGAACACCGGGGAGCTGTTTTTT. This gives the protein CASSGGANTGELFF.

V usage is TRBV29-1 and J usage is TRBJ1-1; possibly TRBD1 for D (6 bases). CDR3 size: 14 residues. From germline, CDR1 is SQVTM and CDR2 ANQGSEA. Trimming took 5 bases from V and 0 from J, leaving 13 bases between them. As DNA, the CDR3 is TGCAGCGTTCCCCGACAGGCGGTGAACACTGAAGCTTTCTTT. It is translated as CSVPRQAVNTEAFF.

The chain combines TRBV6-1 with TRBJ1-2, with 9 bases matching TRBD1. The CDR3 loop spans 13 amino acids. The V gene's germline CDR1 is MNHNS and CDR2 SASEGT. V shed 4 bases, J shed 8 bases, and the junction held 5 bases outside the gene matches. This CDR3 is CASSGMDRGGYTF. The DNA of the CDR3 is TGTGCCAGCAGTGGTATGGACAGGGGCGGCTACACCTTC.

This sequence joins TRBV7-6 and TRBJ1-1, with D possibly being TRBD1 (5 bases). This CDR3 comprises 13 residues. Trimming shortened V by 1 base and J by 8 bases, and 11 bases separated the two germline ends. Per germline, CDR1 SGHVS and CDR2 FNYEAQ. CDR3 coding DNA: TGTGCCAGCAGCTTAGGGGTCCAGGGAGAAGCTTTCTTT. Translating it yields CASSLGVQGEAFF.

The chain recombines TRBV27 with TRBJ2-7; 7 bases match TRBD1. V lost 4 bases and J lost 0; bases outside the gene matches: 6. CDR1 is MNHEY and CDR2 is SMNVEV in the germline V gene (reference sequence). This CDR3 is 15 amino acids long. The CDR3 DNA is TGTGCCAGCAGTTCCCGACAGGGCTTCTCCTACGAGCAGTACTTC. Its translation: CASSSRQGFSYEQYF.

This clone was counted a few times. This CDR3 is CASSRAPSGGAGEQFF. CDR3 nucleotides: TGCGCCAGCAGCCGGGCTCCTAGCGGGGGGGCCGGTGAGCAGTTCTTC. The rearrangement joins TRBV4-3 to TRBJ2-1; TRBD2 matches 12 bases. J gave up 9 bases and V 4 bases, and 10 bases lay outside the gene matches. There are 16 residues in the CDR3. From germline, CDR1 is LGHNA and CDR2 YSLEER.

The J gene is TRBJ1-6, the V gene TRBV9; possible D gene TRBD1, 5 bases. V gave up 3 bases and J gave up 9 bases, with 22 bases separating them. The CDR3 has 17 amino acids. The germline V gene encodes CDR1 SGDLS and CDR2 YYNGEE. CDR3 in amino acids: CASSEPPERRELSPLHF. CDR3 bases: TGTGCCAGCAGCGAGCCCCCCGAACGCAGGGAACTTTCACCCCTCCACTTT.

This sequence joins TRBV2 and TRBJ2-5; TRBD1 agrees at 7 bases. This CDR3 is 13 amino acids long. Trimming cost V 7 bases and J 6 bases; bases outside gene matches: 8. Per germline, CDR1 SNHLY and CDR2 FYNNEI. CDR3 in DNA: TGTGCCAGCACCAGACAGGGATGGAAGACCCAGTACTTC. This sequence encodes CASTRQGWKTQYF. Supplemented by reference TRBV2 and TRBJ2-5, the full variable domain reads EPEVTQTPSHQVTQMGQEVILRCVPISNHLYFYWYRQILGQKVEFLVSFYNNEISEKSEIFDDQFSVERPDGSNFTLKIRSTKLEDSAMYFCASTRQGWKTQYFGPGTRLLVL.

The chain links TRBV4-3 to TRBJ2-3, with 12 bases matching TRBD2. In germline, CDR1 is LGHNA, CDR2 YSLEER. CDR3 length equals 20 residues. V trimming: 1 base; J trimming: 2 bases; junction bases outside the gene matches: 13. The CDR3 DNA reads TGCGCCAGCAGCCAAGGTAGCCGGACTAGCGGGGATTCCTACACAGATACGCAGTATTTT. Protein: CASSQGSRTSGDSYTDTQYF.

This clone appeared a single time. V gene TRBV4-3 combines with J gene TRBJ2-7; perhaps TRBD1 as D (5 bases). This CDR3 comprises 14 residues. V was shortened by 0 bases and J by 2 bases, with 8 bases between the two germline ends. The germline V gene has CDR1 LGHNA and CDR2 YSLEER. CDR3 sequence: CASSQDRAPYEQYF. Here the CDR3 DNA reads TGCGCCAGCAGCCAAGACAGGGCCCCCTACGAGCAGTACTTC.

The chain couples TRBV23-1 to TRBJ1-4; TRBD1 matches 7 bases. TRBV23-1 is an ORF, with its function uncertain. The V and J ends lost 10 bases and 8 bases, in that order; junction bases with no gene match: 7. The CDR3 runs 12 residues. The CDR3 DNA reads TGCGCCACTACAGGGGTGGACGAAAAACTGTTTTTT. Its protein product is CATTGVDEKLFF.

V is TRBV19 and J is TRBJ1-2, with D hard to call. V was cut by 6 bases and J by 6 bases, with 17 bases left in between. CDR3 size: 14 residues. CDR1 is LNHDA and CDR2 is SQIVND in the germline V gene (reference sequence). The CDR3 reads CASSDPPVIHGYTF. The CDR3 bases are TGTGCCAGTAGCGATCCCCCGGTAATCCATGGCTACACCTTC.

The V call is TRBV6-1, the J call TRBJ2-7; perhaps TRBD1 as D (6 bases). CDR3 length: 15 amino acids. Germline lookup yields CDR1 MNHNS and CDR2 SASEGT. V was clipped by 1 base and J by 3 bases, with 13 bases between them. The CDR3 DNA reads as TGTGCCAGCAGTGAAGGAGGGCAGGGGATCTACGAGCAGTACTTC. Translation gives CASSEGGQGIYEQYF.

This chain links TRBV7-8 with TRBJ2-7, with TRBD2 as a possible D gene (5 bases). Germline V gives CDR1 SGHVS, CDR2 FQNEAQ. V was cut by 3 bases and J by 3 bases, with 12 bases left in between. This CDR3 is 14 amino acids long. CDR3: CASSFYRGIYEQYF. DNA of the CDR3: TGTGCCAGCAGCTTTTACCGGGGAATCTACGAGCAGTACTTC.

The chain employs TRBV6-4 and TRBJ2-3; 9 nucleotides line up with TRBD1. The trim removed 3 bases at V and 4 bases at J, leaving 8 bases unmatched. CDR1 and CDR2 (germline): MRHNA, SNTAGT. This CDR3 region has 16 residues. CDR3 loop: CASSETGGPLPDTQYF. Here the CDR3 DNA reads TGTGCCAGCAGTGAGACAGGGGGGCCCCTCCCAGATACGCAGTATTTT.

The V call is TRBV19, the J call TRBJ1-1, with 7 bases lining up with TRBD1. Germline V gene sequence: CDR1 LNHDA, CDR2 SQIVND (reference sequence). With V trimmed by 5 bases and J by 0 bases, 6 bases remained unmatched. The CDR3 extends over 15 amino acids. CDR3 residues: CASSWDRDMNTEAFF. CDR3 in DNA: TGTGCCAGTAGTTGGGACAGAGACATGAACACTGAAGCTTTCTTT.

This clone was recorded only once. This sequence joins TRBV5-1 and TRBJ2-7, with TRBD1 identical over 10 bases. After removal of 0 bases from V and 3 bases from J, the junction contained 3 bases not matched to a gene. There are 15 residues in the CDR3. CDR1 is SGHRS, CDR2 YFSETQ, per germline. The chain's CDR3 is CASSLADRGLYEQYF. In nucleotides, the CDR3 is TGCGCCAGCAGCTTGGCCGACAGGGGGCTCTACGAGCAGTACTTC. The full variable domain, with the rest looked up from reference TRBV5-1 and TRBJ2-7, is KAGVTQTPRYLIKTRGQQVTLSCSPISGHRSVSWYQQTPGQGLQFLFEYFSETQRNKGNFPGRFSGRQFSNSRSEMNVSTLELGDSALYLCASSLADRGLYEQYFGPGTRLTVT.

This chain links TRBV9 with TRBJ1-2, with TRBD1 matching 7 bases. The CDR3 sequence is 16 residues long. V shed 3 bases and J 4 bases; nucleotides not matched to a gene: 12. The germline gives CDR1 SGDLS, CDR2 YYNGEE. The CDR3 sequence: CASSGYPTGNPYGYTF. DNA for the CDR3: TGTGCCAGCAGCGGCTATCCGACAGGGAACCCCTATGGCTACACCTTC.